The following is a T cell receptor (beta chain) sequence with its context. V shed 5 bases and J 6 bases; nucleotides not matched to a gene: 5. Per the germline V gene, CDR1 is WNHNN and CDR2 is SYGVQD (reference sequence). The CDR3 covers 13 residues. Separation from the roughly 670-subject first cohort characterized the roughly 120-subject validation cohort, to which the donors belonged. The sample is drawn from a study of cytomegalovirus exposure and HLA in healthy donors. The data were produced by immunoSEQ multiplex PCR, yet TCRdb's version contains in-frame clones alone and is incomplete. The sample contains about 240,000 clones, approximately 90% of which appear only once.

The V gene is TRBV10-1, the J gene TRBJ2-7; 9 bases fit TRBD1. The specimen was PBMCs. This sequence was found in a young man in good health and CMV-seronegative. CDR3 in amino acids: CASSPWTGAEQYF. The CDR3 DNA is TGCGCCAGCAGTCCTTGGACAGGGGCCGAGCAGTACTTC.